This TCR beta chain was retrieved from a study of blood T cell repertoires in COVID-19. In the original processing: From reference gene primer amplification, estimates of nucleated cell counts were derived. Measured with immunoSEQ multiplex PCR; TCRdb has only the in-frame clones, and not every one. The D gene and trimming were derived from the DNA, and the V and J assignments and clone size from that table. Of approximately 360,000 clones listed, approximately 90% were seen once; the top ten hold around 0.91%. Germline V gives CDR1 SQVTM, CDR2 ANQGSEA. The CDR3 extends over 13 amino acids. V was cut by 7 bases and J by 4 bases, with 16 bases left in between.

This chain connects TRBV29-1 to TRBJ1-1; possibly TRBD1 for D (5 bases). The sample comprised PBMCs or T cells enriched from blood (not recorded which). The TCR comes from a woman aged 30 to 39 with acute COVID-19. CDR3 sequence (DNA): TGCAGCGCCTTGGAGACCGGGGGCACTGAAGCTTTCTTT. Translated, it gives CSALETGGTEAFF.